These T cell receptor beta chains were read from a single sample in a study of multiple sclerosis patients with progressive multifocal leukoencephalopathy. Profiling relied on immunoSEQ multiplex PCR, and the TCRdb table lists in-frame clones only, not all of them. The sample holds approximately 30,000 clones, 87% seen once. The sequencing here drew on PBMCs, taken from a patient treated with natalizumab. These receptors were collected from a woman between 40 and 55 years old with progressive multifocal leukoencephalopathy. CDR3s include the opening cysteine and the closing phenylalanine or tryptophan.

>TRBV28
CASSHGSNQPQHF
>TRBV15
CATSRVRGLAEAFF
>TRBV19
CASAEQGSYNEQFF
>TRBV11-2
CASSLGLAGADTQYF
>TRBV7-2
CASSLGRAYEQYF
>TRBV4-3
CASSQDIGGQGNDEQFF
>TRBV7-6
CASSLPSGYQETQYF
>TRBV5-1
CASSSQGSYEQYF
>TRBV4-1
CASSQAGGRAGNTIYF
>TRBV7-6
CASSPGTENTEAFF
>TRBV7-3
CASSLLGGAGTEAFF
>TRBV11-2
CASSLGGQLGLQFF
>TRBV9
CASSVTALYNSPLHF
>TRBV11-2
CASSLGGEDRKNPYGYTF
>TRBV18
CASSPGQGGETQYF
>TRBV27
CASSFSSGEYEQYF
>TRBV2
CALREGPSGGASGELFF
>TRBV5-8
CASSLVGAGEQFF
>TRBV9
CASSGQASYEKLFF
>TRBV18
CASSPVRDTEAFF
>TRBV18
CASAGGIQETQYF
>TRBV11-3
CASSRTDQWHIQYF
>TRBV27
CASSPQSPGLAGANVLTF
>TRBV27
CASSLVPPGGEQYF
>TRBV25-1
CASSGTGPTGELFF
>TRBV9
CASSVAPRTDTQYF
>TRBV18
CASSPTGGYYGYTF
>TRBV7-2
CASSLKQGTTSYNSPLHF
>TRBV5-1
CASSQLTGGYTF
>TRBV15
CATSTTGGEKLFF
>TRBV6-6
CASSPLTGGPREQYF
>TRBV10-3
CAISESERGLNEQYF
>TRBV2
CASSRAASSYEQYF
>TRBV7-2
CASSLVGNEQFF
>TRBV6-5
CASSHTDRGPYEQYF
>TRBV18
CASSPGGSQPQHF
>TRBV6-4
CASLDVLASETQYF
>TRBV9
CASSPVGGELFF
>TRBV6-1
CASSASYERGTYEQYF
>TRBV7-2
CASSPPWGRGNYGYTF
>TRBV25-1
CASSEQTGPNEKLFF
>TRBV4-2
CASSQDRAVNEQFF
>TRBV11-2
CASSPPSRLNTEAFF
>TRBV6-1
CASRAKGAGYTF
>TRBV30
CAWVQGVLANEQFF
>TRBV18
CASSTQVTNTEAFF
>TRBV19
CASSTAGTGAYEQYF
>TRBV7-9
CASSIETGLGSPLHF
>TRBV28
CASSLWDRPYATNEKLFF
>TRBV6-1
CASSESEGYTEALF